This section outlines one TCR beta chain sequence together with its context. This clonotype appeared once. It lacks a known antigen. No clone much larger than this one lies a single base away; base qualities are absent. Evidence from a single read is weak. The library was produced with PCR. The sequencer listed for this sample is Illumina HiSeq 2500. Molecular barcoding was employed in the preparation of TCR libraries, with unique molecular identifiers being used to normalize TCRbeta repertoire quantification. TCRdb reran the public reads through fastp at Q25 and MiXCR, keeping productive beta chains. When rows share a CDR3 protein, they turn into one entry using the most common DNA and genes. The table for this sample lists about 640,000 distinct CDR3 sequences; around 17% of them were counted only once. Together, the top ten hold 1.1% of the sample. These data come from a study of T-cell reconstitution after alpha-beta-depleted transplantation in children (dated by TCRdb to the mid-2010s). Context from the whole study: T-cell immune reconstitution after TCRalphabeta/CD19-depleted allogeneic hematopoietic cell transplantation in children was quantitatively tracked in the study by means of TCR repertoire profiling.

The germline V gene specifies MNHEY as CDR1 and SVGEGT as CDR2. From cysteine to phenylalanine, the CDR3 is 14 amino acids long. Only CDR3 DNA remains: 42 bases, in frame from the first base. The junction carries 11 bases between V and J, which are trimmed by 2 bases and 4 bases respectively. The TCR sequence derives from a human donor who donated a stem cell graft to a child with acute myeloid leukemia. Sequenced here: PBMCs from the stem cell graft donor, sampled from the stem cell graft. The chain is assembled from TRBV6-2 or TRBV6-3 and TRBJ1-2; the D gene remains uncertain. The CDR3 reads CASSYEPSSYGYTF. The nucleotide sequence reads as follows: TGTGCCAGCAGTTACGAGCCATCTAGCTATGGCTACACCTTC.